Included here is one T cell receptor beta chain sequence, with context. Its antigen is as yet unknown. Using immunoSEQ multiplex PCR, the repertoire was profiled, and TCRdb retains in-frame clones only, with some absent. The sample lists about 97,000 clones, roughly nine tenths occurring once. This record comes from a study of T cell responses to AZD1222 COVID-19 vaccine. Study findings and constraints: The study found vaccine-associated CD4 TCRs spanning spike, dominant at 160-218 and 743-854. No day 14 peak samples; only post-peak repertoires were characterized. The number of AZD1222 recipients seropositive at baseline was only 6 or 7.

Per the germline V gene, CDR1 is DFQATT and CDR2 is SNEGSKA (reference sequence). Trimming removed 1 base at V and 11 bases at J, with 12 bases between. The CDR3 spans 11 residues. The chain uses TRBV20-1 and TRBJ2-7; D uncertain. The sample consisted of peripheral blood, taken on day 0 of AZD1222 vaccination. The receptor was derived from an adult in good health. In DNA, the CDR3 is TGCAGTGCTAGAGTTTACAACAGAGAGTACTTC. Protein sequence: CSARVYNREYF.